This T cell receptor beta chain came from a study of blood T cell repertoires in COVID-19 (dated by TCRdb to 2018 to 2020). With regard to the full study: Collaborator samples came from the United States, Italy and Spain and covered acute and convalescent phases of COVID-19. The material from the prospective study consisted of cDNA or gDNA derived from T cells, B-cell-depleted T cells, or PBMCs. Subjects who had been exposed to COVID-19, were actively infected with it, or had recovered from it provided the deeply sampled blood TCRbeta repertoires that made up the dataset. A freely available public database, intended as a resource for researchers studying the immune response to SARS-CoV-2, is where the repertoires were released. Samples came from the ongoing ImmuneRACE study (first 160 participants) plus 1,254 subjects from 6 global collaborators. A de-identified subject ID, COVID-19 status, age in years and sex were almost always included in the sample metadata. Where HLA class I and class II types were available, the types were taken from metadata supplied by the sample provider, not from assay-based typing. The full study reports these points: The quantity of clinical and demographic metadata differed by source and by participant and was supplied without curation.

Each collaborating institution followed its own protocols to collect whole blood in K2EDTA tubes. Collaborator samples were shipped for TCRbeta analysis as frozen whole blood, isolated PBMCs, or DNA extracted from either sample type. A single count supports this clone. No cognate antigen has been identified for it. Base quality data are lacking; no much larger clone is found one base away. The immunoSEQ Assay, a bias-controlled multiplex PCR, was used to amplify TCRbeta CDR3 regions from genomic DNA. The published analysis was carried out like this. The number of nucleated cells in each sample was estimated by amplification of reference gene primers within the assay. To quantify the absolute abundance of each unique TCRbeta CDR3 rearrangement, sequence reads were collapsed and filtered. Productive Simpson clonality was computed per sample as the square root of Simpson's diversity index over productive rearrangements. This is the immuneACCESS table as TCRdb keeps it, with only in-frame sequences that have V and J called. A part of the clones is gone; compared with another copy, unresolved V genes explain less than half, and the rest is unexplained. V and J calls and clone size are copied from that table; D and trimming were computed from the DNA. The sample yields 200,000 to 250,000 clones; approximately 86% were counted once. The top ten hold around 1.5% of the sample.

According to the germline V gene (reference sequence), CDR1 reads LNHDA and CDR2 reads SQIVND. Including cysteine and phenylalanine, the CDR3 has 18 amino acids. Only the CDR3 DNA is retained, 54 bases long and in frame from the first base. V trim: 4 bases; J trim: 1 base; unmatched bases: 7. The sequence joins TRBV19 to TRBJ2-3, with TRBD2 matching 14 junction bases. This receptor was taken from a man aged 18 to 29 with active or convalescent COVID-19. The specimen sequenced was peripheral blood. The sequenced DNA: TGTGCCAGTAGTACCGGGACTAGCGGGAGTTTAGGCACAGATACGCAGTATTTT. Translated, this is CASSTGTSGSLGTDTQYF.